This T cell receptor beta chain was profiled in a study of blood T cell repertoires in COVID-19. Whole-study context: Samples of COVID-19 (acute and convalescent) were obtained from the United States, Italy and Spain. PBMCs, B-cell-depleted T cells, or T cells provided the cDNA or gDNA that made up the material.

This table comes from immunoSEQ multiplex PCR, and its TCRdb copy is limited to in-frame clones, with some not included. The table has tens of thousands of clones, around 87% seen once; the top ten hold approximately 5.4%. The CDR3 is 14 residues long. The V end was cut by 3 bases, the J end by 8 bases, with 14 bases between. Germline V gene sequence: CDR1 SGHTA, CDR2 FQGNSA. The rearrangement uses TRBV7-2 and TRBJ2-1; a weak D match, TRBD2 (5 bases). This TCR was recovered from a man aged 55 to 70 with active COVID-19. Sequenced input: peripheral blood. CDR3 bases: TGTGCCAGCAGCTTTGGTTACGGGGTGCATGAGCAGTTCTTC. It encodes CASSFGYGVHEQFF.